The 31 T cell receptor beta chains below were found in one sample sequenced in a study of T-cell memory formation after mild COVID-19. A single record per CDR3 protein comes from TCRdb applying MiXCR to the 5' RACE reads. The sample holds approximately 260,000 distinct CDR3 sequences; approximately 18% are singletons and the top ten take roughly 23%. Sequences were obtained from PBMCs or a T cell subset sorted from them (not recorded which). These TCRs come from a man younger than 35 who had mild COVID-19 (a few samples of this study predate the infection). Cell type and time point are not known.

The rearrangement links TRBV6-6 to TRBJ1-1; D perhaps matches TRBD1 (5 bases). Germline lookup yields CDR1 MNHNY and CDR2 SVGAGI (reference sequence). The CDR3 has 13 amino acids. The germline V and J ends were trimmed by 6 bases and 5 bases, with 13 bases remaining between them. The CDR3 sequence: CASRGTPGTEAFF. The CDR3 DNA reads TGTGCCAGCAGGGGGACCCCTGGAACTGAAGCTTTCTTT.

The rearrangement links TRBV12-3 or TRBV12-4 to TRBJ2-3; a weak D match, TRBD2 (5 bases). The CDR3 contains 13 residues. V was shortened by 4 bases and J by 5 bases, with 10 bases between the two germline ends. The chain's CDR3 is CASSWGSGDTQYF. CDR3 nucleotides: TGTGCCAGCAGTTGGGGAAGCGGAGATACGCAGTATTTT.

This clonotype occurred a few times. The rearrangement joins TRBV9 to TRBJ1-4, with D possibly TRBD1 on 5 matching bases. Germline V gene lookup returns CDR1 SGDLS and CDR2 YYNGEE. The V end lost 0 bases, the J end lost 8 bases, and 14 bases lay between the germline ends. The CDR3 spans 15 residues. CDR3 region: CASSVGQPLPEKLFF. The CDR3 DNA sequence: TGTGCCAGCAGCGTAGGACAGCCACTACCCGAAAAACTGTTTTTT.

This clonotype was found a few times. The chain is built from TRBV7-2 and TRBJ1-2; TRBD1 matches 9 bases. CDR1 and CDR2 from the germline V gene are SGHTA and FQGNSA. The ends lost 1 base at V and 5 bases at J; junction bases unmatched: 2. This CDR3 has 14 amino acids. CDR3 loop: CASSLDRGQYGYTF. The CDR3 coding sequence is TGTGCCAGCAGCTTAGACAGGGGGCAATATGGCTACACCTTC.

This chain links TRBV20-1 with TRBJ1-1; D ambiguous. This CDR3 is built from 14 residues. CDR1 and CDR2 (germline): DFQATT, SNEGSKA (reference sequence). Deletions cut 4 bases from V and 0 bases from J, with 12 bases between. CDR3 protein: CSATHRILNTEAFF. The CDR3 coding sequence is TGCAGTGCTACCCACAGAATTCTGAACACTGAAGCTTTCTTT.

This clonotype was counted a few times. This sequence joins TRBV28 and TRBJ2-7, with TRBD1 matching 7 bases. CDR1 and CDR2 from the germline V gene are MDHEN and SYDVKM. The CDR3 is 14 residues long. V lost 6 bases to trimming and J lost 5 bases; unmatched junction nucleotides: 10. CDR3 protein: CASSSNRGWDEQYV. CDR3 nucleotides: TGTGCCAGCAGCTCTAACAGGGGATGGGACGAGCAGTACGTC.

The V and J genes are TRBV7-6 and TRBJ2-2; 8 positions agree with TRBD1. The junction had 3 bases not matched to a gene; V was cut back by 6 bases and J by 6 bases. The CDR3 sequence is 13 residues long. Germline V gene sequence: CDR1 SGHVS, CDR2 FNYEAQ. Written as DNA, the CDR3 is TGTGCCAGCAGGCCAGGGGGCCCCGGGGAGCTGTTTTTT. Protein product: CASRPGGPGELFF.

This clonotype was detected only a few times. Written as DNA, the CDR3 is TGCGCCAGCAGCTTCTCCCAGGTCCTGATGGATACGCAGTATTTT. Encoded protein: CASSFSQVLMDTQYF. V usage is TRBV5-1 and J usage is TRBJ2-3; no firm D call. CDR1 and CDR2 (germline): SGHRS, YFSETQ. V shed 2 bases and J shed 6 bases, with 16 bases lying between them. The CDR3 has 15 residues.

The chain is built from TRBV6-2 or TRBV6-3 and TRBJ1-2, with D uncertain. CDR1 and CDR2 (germline): MNHEY, SVGEGT. The CDR3 loop spans 13 amino acids. Trimming took off 7 bases at V and 4 bases at J, with 13 bases between the two ends. The CDR3 here is CASTDTEPYGYTF. DNA for the CDR3: TGTGCCAGCACCGACACGGAACCCTATGGCTACACCTTC.

The chain uses TRBV4-3 and TRBJ2-2; the match to TRBD2 covers 13 bases. There are 17 residues in the CDR3. Germline values: CDR1 LGHNA, CDR2 YSLEER. With 0 bases clipped from V and 5 bases from J, the junction kept 3 bases outside the gene matches. The CDR3 sequence is CASSQETSGGQTGELFF. The DNA for the CDR3 is TGCGCCAGCAGCCAAGAGACTAGCGGGGGGCAGACCGGGGAGCTGTTTTTT.

The J gene is TRBJ1-1, the V gene TRBV11-2, with 7 positions matching TRBD1. CDR1 is SGHAT and CDR2 is FQNNGV in the germline V gene. Losses at the gene ends were 5 bases for V and 5 bases for J; bases not matched to a gene: 11. This CDR3 region has 15 residues. The CDR3 DNA reads as TGTGCCAGCAGCAAAGAGGGACAGCTGGGGACTGAAGCTTTCTTT. It translates to CASSKEGQLGTEAFF.

V and J are TRBV5-1 and TRBJ2-7; TRBD2 matches 14 bases. The length of the CDR3 is 16 residues. The junction had 6 bases not matched to a gene; V was cut back by 4 bases and J by 3 bases. Germline CDR1 and CDR2: SGHRS and YFSETQ. In nucleotides, the CDR3 is TGCGCCAGCAGCCCCGGAGGGACTAGCGGGGGCTACGAGCAGTACTTC. This sequence encodes CASSPGGTSGGYEQYF.

This clonotype was seen only a few times. The rearrangement uses TRBV7-2 and TRBJ2-5; 14 bases align to TRBD2. This CDR3 contains 16 residues. Germline lookup yields CDR1 SGHTA and CDR2 FQGNSA. V was pared by 3 bases and J by 6 bases, with 6 bases of the junction left unmatched. Here the CDR3 reads CASSLTSGGAKKTQYF. DNA of the CDR3: TGTGCCAGCAGCTTGACTAGCGGGGGGGCCAAAAAGACCCAGTACTTC.

This clonotype was picked up many times. The CDR3 nucleotides are TGTGCCAGCAGGGGAGGTCGGGACAGGGGAGAGACCCAGTACTTC. It yields the protein CASRGGRDRGETQYF. V usage is TRBV7-2 and J usage is TRBJ2-5, with TRBD1 matching over 10 bases. CDR1 is SGHTA and CDR2 is FQGNSA in the germline V gene. This CDR3 comprises 15 residues. Trimming removed 6 bases from V and 4 bases from J; junction bases left unmatched: 8.

In this sample, this clonotype turned up a few times. The chain recombines TRBV5-6 with TRBJ2-5; D not resolved. The CDR3 runs 13 residues. The V gene's germline CDR1 is SGHDT and CDR2 YYEEEE. Trimming pared 3 bases from V and 0 bases from J, leaving 6 bases between. CDR3 residues: CASSSTNQETQYF. DNA for the CDR3: TGTGCCAGCAGCTCGACAAACCAAGAGACCCAGTACTTC.

The table lists this clonotype with a few counts. The chain carries TRBV5-1 and TRBJ2-7, with TRBD1 matching 7 bases. The CDR3 is 16 residues long. Germline CDR1 SGHRS, CDR2 YFSETQ. With 4 bases clipped from V and 4 bases from J, the junction kept 14 bases outside the gene matches. The CDR3 protein is CASSGSRDSKKYEQYV. In DNA form, the CDR3 reads TGCGCCAGCAGCGGAAGCCGGGACAGCAAGAAGTACGAGCAGTACGTC.

In its sample, this clonotype was seen a few times. V and J are TRBV4-2 and TRBJ2-2; perhaps TRBD2 as D (5 bases). Germline V gene sequence: CDR1 LGHNA, CDR2 YNFKEQ. The V end was cut by 4 bases, the J end by 6 bases, with 15 bases between. The CDR3 consists of 15 residues. The CDR3 reads CASSRGASYAGELFF. CDR3 coding DNA: TGTGCCAGCAGCCGAGGTGCTAGCTACGCCGGGGAGCTGTTTTTT.

A note on this clonotype: An end of the junction does not agree with germline; a read error may underlie this. V is TRBV12-3 or TRBV12-4 and J is TRBJ2-1; 10 bases match TRBD1. The CDR3 is made up of 12 amino acids. As DNA, the CDR3 is TGTGCCAGCACCCTCCTTCCGGGGACAGGGGTTTTC. This translates into CASTLLPGTGVF.

Only one count was recorded for this clonotype. The chain's CDR3 is CASNGGYSPYEQYV. The CDR3 DNA reads TGTGCCAGCAACGGGGGGTACTCCCCCTACGAGCAGTACGTC. The chain uses TRBV28 and TRBJ2-7, with 7 nucleotides matching TRBD2. The CDR3 sequence is 14 residues long. Per germline, CDR1 MDHEN and CDR2 SYDVKM. V lost 7 bases and J lost 2; bases outside the gene matches: 8.

This clonotype was seen repeatedly, ten times or more. The rearrangement uses TRBV5-1 and TRBJ2-5; maybe TRBD2 (5 bases). The CDR3 totals 13 residues. The V and J ends lost 0 bases and 2 bases respectively, with 5 bases between them. CDR1 and CDR2 (germline): SGHRS, YFSETQ. The CDR3 reads CASSLGGQETQYF. DNA for the CDR3: TGCGCCAGCAGCTTGGGCGGGCAAGAGACCCAGTACTTC.

This sequence joins TRBV2 and TRBJ2-5; no clear D. V lost 8 bases and J 5 bases, leaving 15 bases between the germline ends. The CDR3 spans 13 residues. The germline V gene has CDR1 SNHLY and CDR2 FYNNEI. CDR3 in amino acids: CASRVEPEETQYF. DNA of the CDR3: TGTGCCAGCCGGGTCGAGCCTGAGGAGACCCAGTACTTC.

This clonotype was detected only a few times. The gene calls are TRBV27 and TRBJ1-1, with D maybe TRBD1 (5 bases). The germline CDR1 and CDR2 sequences are MNHEY and SMNVEV (reference sequence). This CDR3 region has 13 residues. With 7 bases removed from V and 4 bases from J, the gap between germline ends came to 13 bases. The CDR3 sequence is CASTPRGGTEAFF. The CDR3, as DNA: TGTGCCAGCACCCCCCGTGGGGGCACTGAAGCTTTCTTT.

The V and J genes are TRBV29-1 and TRBJ2-6, with D perhaps given as TRBD1 or TRBD2 (5 bases each). The V end was cut by 4 bases, the J end by 0 bases, with 16 bases between. In germline, CDR1 is SQVTM, CDR2 ANQGSEA. This CDR3 has 17 amino acids. The CDR3 reads CSVGGPPSDSGANVLTF. For the CDR3, the DNA is TGCAGCGTTGGGGGACCTCCATCGGACTCTGGGGCCAACGTCCTGACTTTC.

This clonotype appeared a few times. The rearrangement uses TRBV7-3 and TRBJ2-2; 8 bases map to TRBD1. The CDR3 is made up of 17 amino acids. Per germline, CDR1 SGHTA and CDR2 FQGTGA. V was clipped by 5 bases and J by 0 bases; unmatched bases: 8. In nucleotides, the CDR3 is TGTGCCAGCAGCAGACGGACAGGGCCCTCGAACACCGGGGAGCTGTTTTTT. This codes for CASSRRTGPSNTGELFF. Complete variable domain (other parts from reference TRBV7-3 and TRBJ2-2): GAGVSQTPSNKVTEKGKYVELRCDPISGHTALYWYRQSLGQGPEFLIYFQGTGAADDSGLPNDRFFAVRPEGSVSTLKIQRTERGDSAVYLCASSRRTGPSNTGELFFGEGSRLTVL.

The chain combines TRBV5-1 with TRBJ1-2; D remains unclear. The CDR3 has 13 residues. Per the germline V gene, CDR1 is SGHRS and CDR2 is YFSETQ. The germline V and J ends were trimmed by 0 bases and 8 bases, with 11 bases remaining between them. The CDR3: CASSLEGSEGYTF. In DNA, the CDR3 is TGCGCCAGCAGCTTGGAAGGGAGTGAAGGCTACACCTTC.

This clonotype has a count of ten or more. The rearrangement links TRBV6-5 to TRBJ2-2; TRBD2 aligns across 10 bases. CDR1 and CDR2 from the germline V gene are MNHEY and SVGAGI. V trimming: 6 bases; J trimming: 6 bases; junction bases outside the gene matches: 4. The CDR3 is 14 residues long. The CDR3 protein is CASRSSGGAGELFF. CDR3 nucleotide sequence: TGTGCCAGCAGATCCAGCGGGGGGGCCGGGGAGCTGTTTTTT.

This chain joins TRBV27 and TRBJ1-1; D remains ambiguous. The germline gives CDR1 MNHEY, CDR2 SMNVEV (reference sequence). The CDR3 consists of 14 residues. V was cut by 9 bases and J by 0 bases, with 14 bases left in between. In DNA, the CDR3 is TGTGCCAGTTTCTCTATAGCTTTGAACACTGAAGCTTTCTTT. Its protein product is CASFSIALNTEAFF.

V usage is TRBV11-2 and J usage is TRBJ2-3; D remains unclear. Germline CDR1 and CDR2: SGHAT and FQNNGV. There are 15 residues in the CDR3. The V and J ends lost 3 bases and 0 bases respectively, with 10 bases between them. As DNA, the CDR3 is TGTGCCAGCAGCTTTCTTGGTAGCAGCACAGATACGCAGTATTTT. This codes for CASSFLGSSTDTQYF.

The chain links TRBV7-2 to TRBJ1-1; no definite D call. The germline V and J ends were trimmed by 2 bases and 8 bases, with 9 bases remaining between them. Germline V CDR1 and CDR2: SGHTA, FQGNSA. The CDR3 consists of 12 residues. In DNA form, the CDR3 reads TGTGCCAGCAGCTTAACCGTCTTAGAAGCTTTCTTT. It yields the protein CASSLTVLEAFF.

There are a few counts of this clonotype. The rearrangement joins TRBV5-5 to TRBJ2-7, with D tentatively TRBD1 (5 bases). This CDR3 region has 13 residues. CDR1 is SGHKS and CDR2 is YYEKEE in the germline V gene (reference sequence). With 1 base removed from V and 3 bases from J, the gap between germline ends came to 8 bases. The CDR3, as DNA: TGTGCCAGCAGCTTGACAGGTTTCTACGAGCAGTACTTC. Residues: CASSLTGFYEQYF. The variable domain in full, with the rest retrieved from reference TRBV5-5 and TRBJ2-7, is DAGVTQSPTHLIKTRGQQVTLRCSPISGHKSVSWYQQVLGQGPQFIFQYYEKEERGRGNFPDRFSARQFPNYSSELNVNALLLGDSALYLCASSLTGFYEQYFGPGTRLTVT.

This clonotype is a singleton in its sample. This chain connects TRBV27 to TRBJ2-3, with a possible D match to TRBD2 (6 bases). CDR1 MNHEY and CDR2 SMNVEV come from the germline V gene (reference sequence). The V gene lost 4 bases and the J gene lost 1 base, with 15 bases spanning the gap. CDR3 length: 16 amino acids. CDR3 in amino acids: CASSSSTRPGTDTQYF. DNA for the CDR3: TGTGCCAGCAGTTCATCGACTAGGCCCGGCACAGATACGCAGTATTTT.